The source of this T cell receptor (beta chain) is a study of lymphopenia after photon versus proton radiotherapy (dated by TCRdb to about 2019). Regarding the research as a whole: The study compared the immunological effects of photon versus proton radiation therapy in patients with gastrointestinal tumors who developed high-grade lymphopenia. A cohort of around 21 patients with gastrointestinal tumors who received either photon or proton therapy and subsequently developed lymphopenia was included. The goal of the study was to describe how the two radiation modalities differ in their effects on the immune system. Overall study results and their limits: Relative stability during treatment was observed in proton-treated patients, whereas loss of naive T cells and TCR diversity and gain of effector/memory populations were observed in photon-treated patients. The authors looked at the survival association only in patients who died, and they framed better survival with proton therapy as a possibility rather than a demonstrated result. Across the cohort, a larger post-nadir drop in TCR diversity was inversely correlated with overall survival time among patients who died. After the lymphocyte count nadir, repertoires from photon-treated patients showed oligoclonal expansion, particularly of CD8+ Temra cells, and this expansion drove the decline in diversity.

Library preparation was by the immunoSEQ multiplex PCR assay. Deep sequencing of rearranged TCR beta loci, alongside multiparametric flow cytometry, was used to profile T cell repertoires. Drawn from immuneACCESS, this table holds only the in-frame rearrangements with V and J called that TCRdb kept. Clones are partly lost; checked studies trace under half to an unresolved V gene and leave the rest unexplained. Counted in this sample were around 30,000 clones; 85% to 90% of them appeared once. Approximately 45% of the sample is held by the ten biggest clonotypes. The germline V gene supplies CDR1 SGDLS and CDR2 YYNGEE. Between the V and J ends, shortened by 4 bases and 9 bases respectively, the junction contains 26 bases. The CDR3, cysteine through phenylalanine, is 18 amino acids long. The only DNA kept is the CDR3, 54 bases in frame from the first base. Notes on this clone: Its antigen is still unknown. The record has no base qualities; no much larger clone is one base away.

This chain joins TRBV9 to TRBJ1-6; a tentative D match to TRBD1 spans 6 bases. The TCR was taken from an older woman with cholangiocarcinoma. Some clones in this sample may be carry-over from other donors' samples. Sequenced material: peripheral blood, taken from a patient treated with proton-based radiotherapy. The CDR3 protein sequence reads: CASSTTRGGHRESSPLHF. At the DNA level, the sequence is TGTGCCAGCAGCACCACCCGTGGGGGACATAGGGAGTCTTCACCCCTCCACTTT.